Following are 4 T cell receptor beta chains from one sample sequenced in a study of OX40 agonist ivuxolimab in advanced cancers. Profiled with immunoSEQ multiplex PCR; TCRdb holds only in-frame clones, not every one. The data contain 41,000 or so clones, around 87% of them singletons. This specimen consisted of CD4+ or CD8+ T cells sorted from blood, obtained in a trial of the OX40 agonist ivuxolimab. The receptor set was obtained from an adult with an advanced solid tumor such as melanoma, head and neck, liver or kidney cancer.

The CDR3 region is CSGGTFDIQYF. The CDR3 DNA reads as TGCAGCGGGGGGACATTTGACATTCAGTACTTC. The chain links TRBV29-1 to TRBJ2-4, with D possibly being TRBD1 (6 bases). The CDR3 loop spans 11 amino acids. The V end lost 7 bases, the J end lost 8 bases, and 12 bases lay between the germline ends. Germline V lookup: CDR1 SQVTM, CDR2 ANQGSEA.

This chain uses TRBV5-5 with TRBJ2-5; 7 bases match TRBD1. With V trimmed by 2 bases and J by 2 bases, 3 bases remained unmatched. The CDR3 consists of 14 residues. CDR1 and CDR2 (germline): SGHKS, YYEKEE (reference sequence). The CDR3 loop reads CASSFWDRQETQYF. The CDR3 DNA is TGTGCCAGCAGCTTCTGGGACAGACAAGAGACCCAGTACTTC.

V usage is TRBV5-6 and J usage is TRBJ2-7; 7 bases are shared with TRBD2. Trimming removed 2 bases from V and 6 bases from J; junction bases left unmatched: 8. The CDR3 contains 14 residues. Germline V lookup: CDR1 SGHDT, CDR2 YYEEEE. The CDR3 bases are TGTGCCAGCAGCTTCGGGCGGGAGCTTGGCGAGCAGTACTTC. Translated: CASSFGRELGEQYF.

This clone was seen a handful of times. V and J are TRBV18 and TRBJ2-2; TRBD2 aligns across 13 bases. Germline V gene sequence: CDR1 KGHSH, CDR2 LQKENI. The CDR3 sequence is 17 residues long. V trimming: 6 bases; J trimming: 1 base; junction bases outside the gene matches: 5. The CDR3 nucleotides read TGTGCCAGCTCGCGGACTAGCGGGAGAATGAACACCGGGGAGCTGTTTTTT. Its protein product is CASSRTSGRMNTGELFF.